A selection of T cell receptor beta chains follows, all from one sample in a study of blood T cell repertoires in COVID-19. Assay used: immunoSEQ multiplex PCR; TCRdb lists only in-frame clones, some missing. The data contain approximately 150,000 clones, roughly 86% of them singletons. The sample comprised peripheral blood. Source of these receptors: a human donor with acute or convalescent COVID-19. The donor label of this sample is uncertain. Each CDR3 is given with its conserved first and last residue. Each record gives: V gene, clone size, J gene, D gene, CDR3 DNA, CDR3 protein. A D gene is named only where the DNA matches it firmly. Clone size is stated in some rows and not others, as once, few, many or a class when expanded.

TRBV5-1,NA,TRBJ2-7,TRBD1,TGCGCCAGCAGCTTGGACAGGGGAGAAATGGCGTCCGAGCAGTACTTC,CASSLDRGEMASEQYF
TRBV18,few,TRBJ2-2,NA,TGTGCCAGCTCACCATACCCAGGGGCTGGAGGCACCGGGGAGCTGTTTTTT,CASSPYPGAGGTGELFF
TRBV10-1,many,TRBJ2-7,TRBD1,TGCGCCAGTAGGGGGCAGCCCTACGAGCAGTACTTC,CASRGQPYEQYF
TRBV19,NA,TRBJ2-7,TRBD1,TGTGCCAGTAGTATGGCCCCCGGGACAGGGGGGCGCGAGCAGTACTTC,CASSMAPGTGGREQYF
TRBV5-5,NA,TRBJ1-5,NA,TGTGCCAGCAGCTTTTTAGATAGCAATCAGCCCCAGCATTTT,CASSFLDSNQPQHF
TRBV2,few,TRBJ1-5,TRBD1,TGTGCCAGCAGTGAAGAGACAGGGGGCAAACAGCCCCAGCATTTT,CASSEETGGKQPQHF
TRBV5-6,NA,TRBJ2-7,NA,TGTGCCAGCAGCTTGATACTACTAACCTACGAGCAGTACTTC,CASSLILLTYEQYF
TRBV3-1/TRBV3-2,NA,TRBJ1-2,NA,TGTGCCAGCAGCCATTCCCAGGGTAACTACACCTTC,CASSHSQGNYTF
TRBV19,NA,TRBJ1-2,TRBD1,TGTGCCAGTAGTCCGGGGGACAGGTTTACAGGCTATGGCTACACCTTC,CASSPGDRFTGYGYTF
TRBV11-2,few,TRBJ1-2,TRBD1,TGTGCCAGCAGCCCCACCGGGACAGGGGGAGGCTACACCTTC,CASSPTGTGGGYTF
TRBV6-1,once,TRBJ2-1,TRBD2,TGTGCCAGCAGTGAATCAACCCGGGGGGTCAATGAGCAGTTCTTC,CASSESTRGVNEQFF
TRBV6-5,NA,TRBJ1-5,NA,TGTGCCAGCAACCTAAACAGGGTGGTGACGCCCCAGCATTTT,CASNLNRVVTPQHF
TRBV2,few,TRBJ1-2,NA,TGTGCCAGCAGTTTTACTTTGGACAGCTATGGCTACACCTTC,CASSFTLDSYGYTF
TRBV6-2/TRBV6-3,NA,TRBJ2-7,TRBD2,TGTGCCAGCAGTTTTAGCGGGGGGAGAACCTACGAGCAGTACTTC,CASSFSGGRTYEQYF
TRBV30,NA,TRBJ1-3,NA,TGTGCCTGGAGTGCCCGATATACAGGGAGCTCTGGAAACACCATATATTTT,CAWSARYTGSSGNTIYF
TRBV6-1,NA,TRBJ1-2,NA,TGTGCCAGCAGTGACCCCCGCGGGGTTGTGGATGGCTACACCTTC,CASSDPRGVVDGYTF
TRBV12-3/TRBV12-4,NA,TRBJ1-2,TRBD1,TGTGCCAGCAGTGAGGGGGCCTATGGCTACACCTTC,CASSEGAYGYTF
TRBV3-1/TRBV3-2,NA,TRBJ1-4,TRBD1,TGTGCCAGCAGCCAGACAGGGACTAATGAAAAACTGTTTTTT,CASSQTGTNEKLFF
TRBV7-2,NA,TRBJ2-5,NA,TGTGCCAGCAGCTTTACCTCAGGGCAAGGGACCCAGTACTTC,CASSFTSGQGTQYF
TRBV4-3,few,TRBJ1-6,TRBD1,TGCGCCAGCAGCCAATGGATAGTGACAGGGGGGAGCTCCTATAATTCACCCCTCCACTTT,CASSQWIVTGGSSYNSPLHF
TRBV5-1,NA,TRBJ2-7,NA,TGCGCCAGCAGCCCTGCACAGGGCACCCACGAGCAGTACTTC,CASSPAQGTHEQYF